The 31 T cell receptor beta chains presented below share a single source sample, sequenced in a study of Graves' ophthalmopathy and Graves' hyperthyroidism. Amplification of TCR beta CDR3 regions used RNA transcripts. An initial RT-PCR round employing HTBI primers preceded a second-round multiplex PCR. TCRdb reprocessed the multiplex PCR reads with MiXCR, giving one entry per CDR3 protein. The profile covers about 380,000 distinct CDR3 sequences, with approximately 15% appearing a single time and 5.5% to 7% taken by the ten largest. The source material was peripheral blood. Every receptor here comes from a woman under 30 with stable Graves' hyperthyroidism.

Many counts were recorded for this clonotype. V gene TRBV28 combines with J gene TRBJ2-7; D is uncertain. V lost 8 bases and J lost 7, with 15 bases in between. There are 12 residues in the CDR3. Germline lookup yields CDR1 MDHEN and CDR2 SYDVKM. The CDR3 spells CASAPAPPEQYF. The DNA of the CDR3 is TGTGCCAGCGCTCCGGCCCCACCGGAGCAGTACTTC. Full variable domain (missing parts from reference TRBV28 and TRBJ2-7): DVKVTQSSRYLVKRTGEKVFLECVQDMDHENMFWYRQDPGLGLRLIYFSYDVKMKEKGDIPEGYSVSREKKERFSLILESASTNQTSMYLCASAPAPPEQYFGPGTRLTVT.

This clonotype appeared many times. This may be a read error: a much more frequent sequence differs by one nucleotide. The chain uses TRBV27 and TRBJ1-1, with D perhaps matching TRBD1 (6 bases). Germline lookup yields CDR1 MNHEY and CDR2 SMNVEV (reference sequence). V lost 3 bases and J lost 1, with 6 bases in between. This CDR3 is 13 amino acids long. In DNA, the CDR3 is TGTGCCAGCAGTTTCAGGGGGAACACTGAAGCTTTCTTT. Encoded protein: CASSFRGNTEAFF.

This clonotype was seen more than once but under ten times. The V and J genes are TRBV7-3 and TRBJ1-1; D is unclear. Trimming cost V 5 bases and J 4 bases, with 20 bases left between them. The germline gives CDR1 SGHTA, CDR2 FQGTGA. The CDR3 contains 16 residues. This CDR3 is CASSLEPWGLGTEAFF. The CDR3 nucleotides read TGTGCCAGCAGCCTGGAACCTTGGGGTTTAGGCACTGAAGCTTTCTTT.

There are many counts of this clonotype. This rearrangement joins TRBV5-1 to TRBJ2-7; 9 bases align to TRBD2. This CDR3 comprises 15 residues. V gave up 4 bases and J gave up 7 bases; unmatched junction bases: 12. Germline V gene data show CDR1 as SGHRS and CDR2 as YFSETQ. DNA of the CDR3: TGCGCCAGCAGCCACGGAGTAGCGGGGGCGCTAGAGCAGTACTTC. As protein: CASSHGVAGALEQYF.

This clonotype has only one observation. The chain carries TRBV6-5 and TRBJ2-3; 7 bases line up with TRBD2. Germline V gene sequence: CDR1 MNHEY, CDR2 SVGAGI. V gave up 2 bases and J gave up 3 bases; unmatched junction bases: 5. The CDR3 spans 15 residues. CDR3 amino acids: CASSYPGLETDTQYF. In DNA form, the CDR3 reads TGTGCCAGCAGTTACCCAGGACTAGAGACAGATACGCAGTATTTT.

This chain's CDR3 is CASRQPGQGLYGYTF. The CDR3 nucleotides read TGTGCCAGCAGACAACCGGGACAGGGGTTATATGGCTACACCTTC. This chain uses TRBV6-1 with TRBJ1-2, with TRBD1 matching over 10 bases. The V and J ends lost 6 bases and 5 bases, in that order; junction bases with no gene match: 9. The CDR3 consists of 15 residues. Per the germline V gene, CDR1 is MNHNS and CDR2 is SASEGT.

The J gene is TRBJ1-5, the V gene TRBV12-3 or TRBV12-4, with D unresolved. Trimming removed 6 bases at V and 0 bases at J, with 9 bases between. This CDR3 spans 14 amino acids. The CDR3 DNA follows: TGTGCCAGCAGCTTGACGCCTAGCAATCAGCCCCAGCATTTT. Residues: CASSLTPSNQPQHF.

This clonotype showed up many times. The genes are TRBV5-1 and TRBJ1-1; D unresolved. Germline loops: CDR1 SGHRS, CDR2 YFSETQ. The CDR3 is made up of 11 amino acids. V lost 5 bases to trimming and J lost 2 bases, with 4 bases between them. CDR3 sequence reads: CASRSNTEAFF. The DNA of the CDR3 is TGCGCCAGCAGGTCTAACACTGAAGCTTTCTTT.

This clonotype was counted at least ten times. V gene TRBV7-9 combines with J gene TRBJ1-2; D not certain. From germline, CDR1 is SEHNR and CDR2 FQNEAQ (reference sequence). The V end lost 1 base, the J end lost 6 bases, and 12 bases lay between the germline ends. The CDR3 runs to 14 residues. The CDR3 nucleotides read TGTGCCAGCAGCTTAGGATTCCAGAGCGATGGCTACACCTTC. Translating gives CASSLGFQSDGYTF.

This clonotype was observed many times. The chain couples TRBV13 to TRBJ2-7, with a tentative D call TRBD1 (5 bases). This CDR3 comprises 15 residues. Between the trimmed V and J ends, which lost 2 bases and 2 bases, there was a span of 13 bases. Per the germline V gene, CDR1 is PRHDT and CDR2 is FYEKMQ (reference sequence). CDR3 protein: CASSLTGKGTYEQYF. The CDR3 nucleotides are TGTGCCAGCAGCTTAACAGGCAAGGGGACCTACGAGCAGTACTTC.

A note on this clonotype: One end of the junction varies from germline; a read error may be responsible. The V gene is TRBV6-2 or TRBV6-3, the J gene TRBJ2-2; TRBD2 agrees at 8 bases. There are 14 residues in the CDR3. Germline V gene sequence: CDR1 MNHEY, CDR2 SVGEGT. The CDR3 loop reads CAISYGGATGELFF. Here the CDR3 DNA reads TGTGCCATCAGTTACGGGGGGGCCACCGGGGAGCTGTTTTTT.

This clonotype was observed a handful of times. The V and J genes are TRBV24-1 and TRBJ2-2; 8 positions agree with TRBD1. This CDR3 contains 14 residues. The germline V gene encodes CDR1 KGHDR and CDR2 SFDVKD. With V trimmed by 3 bases and J by 7 bases, 3 bases remained unmatched. The CDR3 DNA follows: TGTGCCACCAGTGATCAGGGGGCCGGCGGGGAGCTGTTTTTT. Protein sequence: CATSDQGAGGELFF.

In this sample, this clonotype turned up many times. The chain recombines TRBV29-1 with TRBJ2-5, with D unresolved. The V gene lost 4 bases and the J gene lost 2 bases, with 8 bases spanning the gap. The CDR3 totals 12 residues. In germline, CDR1 is SQVTM, CDR2 ANQGSEA. CDR3 coding DNA: TGCAGCGTTGGGCAGATACAAGAGACCCAGTACTTC. Protein: CSVGQIQETQYF.

The chain joins TRBV3-1 to TRBJ2-5; 9 bases map to TRBD2. CDR3 length: 15 residues. Germline CDR1 reads LGHDT; CDR2 reads YNNKEL (reference sequence). Germline trimming cut 1 base from V and 10 bases from J; bases unmatched to any gene: 10. The CDR3 bases are TGTGCCAGCAGCCAAGTGGCGGGGGGGCGACAGAGCCAGTACTTC. This codes for CASSQVAGGRQSQYF.

This clonotype has only a few counts. V and J are TRBV7-9 and TRBJ1-2; 9 positions match TRBD1. The CDR3 contains 14 residues. The trim removed 5 bases at V and 5 bases at J, leaving 6 bases unmatched. CDR1 SEHNR and CDR2 FQNEAQ come from the germline V gene (reference sequence). CDR3 coding DNA: TGTGCCAGCAGCCGCCGGGACAGGGTGTATGGCTACACCTTC. Its protein product is CASSRRDRVYGYTF.

This clonotype appeared many times. The chain has TRBV4-1 and TRBJ1-1; weak D call: TRBD1 (5 bases). From germline, CDR1 is MGHRA and CDR2 YSYEKL. CDR3 length equals 15 residues. Trimming left V 3 bases short and J 2 bases short, with 13 bases between. As DNA, the CDR3 is TGCGCCAGCAGCCAGGCGGGGGGGAAAAACACTGAAGCTTTCTTT. Protein product: CASSQAGGKNTEAFF.

This clonotype was seen ten or more times. This chain uses TRBV27 with TRBJ1-2; 8 bases are shared with TRBD1. V shed 2 bases and J 4 bases; nucleotides not matched to a gene: 9. The CDR3 extends over 16 amino acids. CDR1 is MNHEY, CDR2 SMNVEV, per germline (reference sequence). The CDR3 here is CASSLQGARLGYGYTF. The CDR3 bases are TGTGCCAGCAGTTTACAGGGGGCGAGACTCGGCTATGGCTACACCTTC.

In this sample, this clonotype turned up many times. V is TRBV24-1 and J is TRBJ1-2; D is unclear. This CDR3 has 13 amino acids. The germline V and J ends were trimmed by 5 bases and 3 bases, with 9 bases remaining between them. CDR1 KGHDR and CDR2 SFDVKD come from the germline V gene. The CDR3 loop reads CATSVEVYYGYTF. The CDR3 coding sequence is TGTGCCACCAGTGTCGAGGTTTACTATGGCTACACCTTC.

This clonotype was recorded at least ten times. The chain joins TRBV24-1 to TRBJ1-5, with D maybe TRBD1 (5 bases). Trimming removed 2 bases at V and 0 bases at J, with 13 bases between. The length of the CDR3 is 17 residues. Germline CDR1 and CDR2: KGHDR and SFDVKD. The CDR3 DNA is TGTGCCACCAGTGATTCCGGGGCAGGAGGTAGCAATCAGCCCCAGCATTTT. Its protein product is CATSDSGAGGSNQPQHF.

This clonotype was detected many times. The chain joins TRBV7-2 to TRBJ1-1; no reliable D call. Trimming removed 1 base from V and 4 bases from J, with 13 bases in between. The germline CDR1 and CDR2 sequences are SGHTA and FQGNSA. CDR3 length: 15 amino acids. This CDR3 reads CASSLGPTSGTEAFF. In DNA form, the CDR3 reads TGTGCCAGCAGCTTAGGGCCCACAAGCGGCACTGAAGCTTTCTTT. Full variable domain (rest looked up from reference TRBV7-2 and TRBJ1-1): GAGVSQSPSNKVTEKGKDVELRCDPISGHTALYWYRQSLGQGLEFLIYFQGNSAPDKSGLPSDRFSAERTGGSVSTLTIQRTQQEDSAVYLCASSLGPTSGTEAFFGQGTRLTVV.

This clonotype was seen many times. Here the CDR3 DNA reads TGTGCCAGCAGTTACTCGCCAAGTAGCAATCAGCCCCAGCATTTT. It specifies CASSYSPSSNQPQHF. The chain links TRBV6-5 to TRBJ1-5, with D uncertain. Trimming cost V 0 bases and J 0 bases, with 6 bases left between them. In germline, CDR1 is MNHEY, CDR2 SVGAGI. There are 15 residues in the CDR3.

This clonotype showed up just once. The chain is built from TRBV3-1 and TRBJ1-1; D gene ambiguous. The CDR3 sequence is 12 residues long. The V end was cut by 4 bases, the J end by 7 bases, with 10 bases between. Germline CDR1 is LGHDT and CDR2 is YNNKEL (reference sequence). The CDR3 DNA reads as TGTGCCAGCAGCCCAGGCGGGAGTGAAGCTTTCTTT. Translated: CASSPGGSEAFF. The whole variable domain, filled in from reference TRBV3-1 and TRBJ1-1, reads DTAVSQTPKYLVTQMGNDKSIKCEQNLGHDTMYWYKQDSKKFLKIMFSYNNKELIINETVPNRFSPKSPDKAHLNLHINSLELGDSAVYFCASSPGGSEAFFGQGTRLTVV.

The chain links TRBV20-1 to TRBJ1-1, with D perhaps TRBD1 (5 bases). Germline V CDR1 and CDR2: DFQATT, SNEGSKA (reference sequence). V was shortened by 6 bases and J by 9 bases, with 20 bases between the two germline ends. The CDR3 totals 13 residues. CDR3 in DNA: TGCAGTGCAAGGGGAACAGTTACCTTGAAAGCTTTCTTT. Its translation is CSARGTVTLKAFF.

This clonotype has at least ten counts. This rearrangement joins TRBV29-1 to TRBJ1-1, with 8 bases matching TRBD1. J lost 0 bases, V lost 7 bases, and 7 bases had no gene match. Germline CDR1 is SQVTM and CDR2 is ANQGSEA. This CDR3 contains 14 residues. As DNA, the CDR3 is TGCAGCGCTAGACAGGGGATCGTGAACACTGAAGCTTTCTTT. Translation gives CSARQGIVNTEAFF.

This clonotype showed up many times. This chain connects TRBV11-3 to TRBJ2-2, with TRBD2 matching over 11 bases. The V gene end was trimmed by 2 bases and the J gene end by 4 bases; junction bases not matched to a gene: 3. This CDR3 is built from 16 residues. The V gene's germline CDR1 is SGHNT and CDR2 YENEEA. The CDR3 protein is CASSLQGLAGTGELFF. In DNA form, the CDR3 reads TGTGCCAGCAGCTTACAAGGACTAGCGGGCACCGGGGAGCTGTTTTTT.

Many counts were recorded for this clonotype. This rearrangement joins TRBV9 to TRBJ1-2; possible D gene TRBD1, 6 bases. Germline assignment: CDR1 SGDLS and CDR2 YYNGEE. The CDR3 is made up of 13 amino acids. V was shortened by 1 base and J by 8 bases, with 12 bases between the two germline ends. The CDR3 is CASSVQGNGGYTF. In DNA form, the CDR3 reads TGTGCCAGCAGCGTACAGGGGAACGGAGGCTACACCTTC.

This clonotype was seen repeatedly, ten times or more. V gene TRBV12-3 or TRBV12-4 combines with J gene TRBJ1-3, with D unclear. The CDR3 is 15 amino acids. The V end was cut by 3 bases, the J end by 0 bases, with 9 bases between. This CDR3 is CASSFRRSSGNTIYF. The CDR3 DNA sequence: TGTGCCAGCAGTTTTAGACGCAGCTCTGGAAACACCATATATTTT.

The table lists this clonotype with many counts. The chain combines TRBV12-3 or TRBV12-4 with TRBJ2-5, with a weak D call TRBD1 (5 bases). This CDR3 is 17 amino acids long. Trimming took 3 bases from V and 0 from J, leaving 17 bases between them. The CDR3 here is CASSLRRGSTDQETQYF. The CDR3 bases are TGTGCCAGCAGTTTGCGTAGAGGTTCGACAGACCAAGAGACCCAGTACTTC.

At least ten counts were recorded for this clonotype. The chain joins TRBV20-1 to TRBJ2-5, with D maybe TRBD1 (6 bases). Trimming shortened V by 1 base and J by 1 base, and 7 bases separated the two germline ends. This CDR3 has 13 residues. CDR1 and CDR2 (germline): DFQATT, SNEGSKA (reference sequence). CDR3 coding DNA: TGCAGTGCTAGAGTGGGGGCCCAAGAGACCCAGTACTTC. It codes for CSARVGAQETQYF.

Many counts were recorded for this clonotype. This chain links TRBV2 with TRBJ2-7; D is undetermined. CDR1 and CDR2 (germline): SNHLY, FYNNEI. The CDR3 runs to 12 residues. The V end lost 4 bases, the J end lost 1 base, and 5 bases lay between the germline ends. The CDR3 DNA reads TGTGCCAGCAGTGTCAGATCCTACGAGCAGTACTTC. It codes for CASSVRSYEQYF.

This clonotype showed up just a few times. The genes are TRBV20-1 and TRBJ1-1; D is uncertain. Trimming stripped 4 bases from V and 3 bases from J, with 9 bases between. Germline CDR1 is DFQATT and CDR2 is SNEGSKA (reference sequence). This CDR3 comprises 12 residues. The CDR3, as DNA: TGCAGTGCTATTGACGGAGACACTGAAGCTTTCTTT. It specifies CSAIDGDTEAFF.